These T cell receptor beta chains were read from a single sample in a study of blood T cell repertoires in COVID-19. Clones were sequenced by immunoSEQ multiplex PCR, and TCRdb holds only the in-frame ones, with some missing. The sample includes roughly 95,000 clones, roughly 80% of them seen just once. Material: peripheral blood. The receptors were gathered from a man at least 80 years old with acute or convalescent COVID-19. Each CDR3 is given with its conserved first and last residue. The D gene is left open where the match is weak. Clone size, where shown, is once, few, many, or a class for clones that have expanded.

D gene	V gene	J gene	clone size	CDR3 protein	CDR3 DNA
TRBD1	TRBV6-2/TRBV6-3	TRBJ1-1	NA	CASSRDRGILGTEAFF	TGTGCCAGCAGTCGGGACAGGGGGATTTTGGGCACTGAAGCTTTCTTT
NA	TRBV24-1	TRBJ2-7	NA	CATSPGLPGDEQYF	TGTGCCACCAGCCCGGGACTCCCGGGAGACGAGCAGTACTTC
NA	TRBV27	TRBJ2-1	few	CASSLSGSYSYNEQFF	TGTGCCAGCAGTTTATCGGGCAGCTACTCCTACAATGAGCAGTTCTTC
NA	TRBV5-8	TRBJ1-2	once	CASSFLQPLSYGYTF	TGTGCCAGCAGCTTTCTTCAACCTCTAAGCTATGGCTACACCTTC
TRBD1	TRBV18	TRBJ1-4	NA	CASSPTDRGRTNEKLFF	TGTGCCAGCTCCCCCACGGACAGGGGGAGGACTAATGAAAAACTGTTTTTT
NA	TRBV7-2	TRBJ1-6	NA	CASSLIRGSPLHF	TGTGCCAGCAGCTTAATCAGGGGCTCACCCCTCCACTTT
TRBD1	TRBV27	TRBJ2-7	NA	CASSSPGQGANEQYF	TGTGCCAGCAGTTCCCCGGGACAGGGCGCGAACGAGCAGTACTTC
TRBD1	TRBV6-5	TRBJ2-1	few	CASSSRTGAYNEQFF	TGTGCCAGCAGTTCCCGGACAGGGGCCTACAATGAGCAGTTCTTC
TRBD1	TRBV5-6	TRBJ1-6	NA	CASSFVQGAGSYNSPLHF	TGTGCCAGCAGCTTCGTCCAGGGGGCCGGTTCCTATAATTCACCCCTCCACTTT
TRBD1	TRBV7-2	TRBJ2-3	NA	CASSPRQGRRDTQYF	TGTGCCAGCAGCCCTCGACAGGGACGCCGAGATACGCAGTATTTT
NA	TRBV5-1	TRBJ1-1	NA	CASSLDGEKNTEAFF	TGCGCCAGCAGCTTGGACGGGGAGAAGAACACTGAAGCTTTCTTT
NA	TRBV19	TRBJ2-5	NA	CASSFLAQETQYF	TGTGCCAGTAGTTTTCTAGCGCAAGAGACCCAGTACTTC
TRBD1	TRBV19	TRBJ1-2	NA	CASSPSDRSGYGYTF	TGTGCCAGTAGTCCCTCGGACAGGTCGGGCTATGGCTACACCTTC
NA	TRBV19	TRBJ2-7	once	CASRVGGGSGEQYF	TGTGCCAGTAGGGTCGGCGGGGGCTCAGGAGAGCAGTACTTC
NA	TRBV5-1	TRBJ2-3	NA	CASRKTEPTDTQYF	TGCGCCAGCCGAAAGACAGAGCCCACAGATACGCAGTATTTT
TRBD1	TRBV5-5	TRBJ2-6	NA	CASSLRQGSLGGANVLTF	TGTGCCAGCAGCTTGCGACAGGGGTCTTTGGGTGGGGCCAACGTCCTGACTTTC
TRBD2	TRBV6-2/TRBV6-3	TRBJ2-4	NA	CASSYQAGGADIQYF	TGTGCCAGCAGTTACCAGGCGGGAGGGGCGGACATTCAGTACTTC
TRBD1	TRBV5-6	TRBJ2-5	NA	CASSPPGTGQQETQYF	TGTGCCAGCAGCCCCCCCGGGACAGGGCAACAAGAGACCCAGTACTTC
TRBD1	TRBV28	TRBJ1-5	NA	CASSPGQGISQPQHF	TGTGCCAGCAGCCCGGGACAGGGGATAAGTCAGCCCCAGCATTTT
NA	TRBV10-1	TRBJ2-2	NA	CASSESAGSGELFF	TGCGCCAGCAGTGAGTCCGCCGGGTCAGGGGAGCTGTTTTTT
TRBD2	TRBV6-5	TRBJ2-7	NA	CASSYSPSGSYEQYF	TGTGCCAGCAGTTACTCCCCTAGCGGCTCCTACGAGCAGTACTTC
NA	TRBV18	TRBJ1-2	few	CASSPPWAELANYGYTF	TGTGCCAGCTCACCACCTTGGGCTGAGCTCGCTAACTATGGCTACACCTTC
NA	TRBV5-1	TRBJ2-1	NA	CASSFGSLGLANEQFF	TGCGCCAGCAGCTTTGGGTCTTTGGGACTCGCCAATGAGCAGTTCTTC
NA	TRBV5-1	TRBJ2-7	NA	CASSLVGAGEQYF	TGCGCCAGCAGCTTGGTAGGGGCAGGCGAGCAGTACTTC
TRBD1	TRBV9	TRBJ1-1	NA	CASSVDPQGLTEAFF	TGTGCCAGCAGCGTCGACCCACAGGGGTTGACTGAAGCTTTCTTT
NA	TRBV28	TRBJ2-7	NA	CASSTTPREQYF	TGTGCCAGCAGCACGACCCCGCGGGAGCAGTACTTC
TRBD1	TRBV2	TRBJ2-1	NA	CASRSGTGGYNEQFF	TGTGCCAGCAGATCCGGGACAGGGGGCTACAATGAGCAGTTCTTC